This T cell receptor (beta chain) was sequenced in a study of response to subunit inactivated influenza vaccine. The study, taken as a whole, reports: Each seasonal flu vaccination may recruit only limited new T cells, authors suggested.

On this clonotype itself: Antigen unknown.

This CDR3 has 15 residues. Per the germline V gene, CDR1 is LGHNA and CDR2 is YNFKEQ. Deletions cut 0 bases from V and 7 bases from J, with 12 bases between. TCRdb re-called the RT-PCR reads through MiXCR, storing one row per CDR3 protein. In the table there are around 710,000 distinct CDR3 sequences, approximately 15% of which are singletons. The chain links TRBV4-2 to TRBJ1-4; tentatively, D is TRBD1 (5 bases). This sequence was found in a man over 45 who received an inactivated influenza vaccine. The input for sequencing was PBMCs from blood, taken less than 15 days before vaccination. Here the CDR3 reads CASSQEGARAEKLFF. The CDR3 DNA reads TGTGCCAGCAGCCAAGAAGGGGCGCGGGCTGAAAAACTGTTTTTT.